The clone carrying this T cell receptor (beta chain) came up once. The data originate from a study of blood T cell repertoires in COVID-19. Some clones are missing from TCRdb's copy, which holds only in-frame ones; the method was immunoSEQ multiplex PCR. The repertoire has roughly 40,000 clones, 75% to 90% of them found once; the top ten carry around 10%. Trimming removed 0 bases at V and 5 bases at J, with 10 bases between. From germline, CDR1 is KGHSH and CDR2 LQKENI. This CDR3 has 14 residues. This sequence originates from a woman aged 65 to 85 with acute or convalescent COVID-19. Sequenced sample: peripheral blood. V is TRBV18 and J is TRBJ1-1; D not resolved. The CDR3 bases are TGTGCCAGCTCACCACCCGCGGCGGGGACTGAAGCTTTCTTT. Translating gives CASSPPAAGTEAFF.